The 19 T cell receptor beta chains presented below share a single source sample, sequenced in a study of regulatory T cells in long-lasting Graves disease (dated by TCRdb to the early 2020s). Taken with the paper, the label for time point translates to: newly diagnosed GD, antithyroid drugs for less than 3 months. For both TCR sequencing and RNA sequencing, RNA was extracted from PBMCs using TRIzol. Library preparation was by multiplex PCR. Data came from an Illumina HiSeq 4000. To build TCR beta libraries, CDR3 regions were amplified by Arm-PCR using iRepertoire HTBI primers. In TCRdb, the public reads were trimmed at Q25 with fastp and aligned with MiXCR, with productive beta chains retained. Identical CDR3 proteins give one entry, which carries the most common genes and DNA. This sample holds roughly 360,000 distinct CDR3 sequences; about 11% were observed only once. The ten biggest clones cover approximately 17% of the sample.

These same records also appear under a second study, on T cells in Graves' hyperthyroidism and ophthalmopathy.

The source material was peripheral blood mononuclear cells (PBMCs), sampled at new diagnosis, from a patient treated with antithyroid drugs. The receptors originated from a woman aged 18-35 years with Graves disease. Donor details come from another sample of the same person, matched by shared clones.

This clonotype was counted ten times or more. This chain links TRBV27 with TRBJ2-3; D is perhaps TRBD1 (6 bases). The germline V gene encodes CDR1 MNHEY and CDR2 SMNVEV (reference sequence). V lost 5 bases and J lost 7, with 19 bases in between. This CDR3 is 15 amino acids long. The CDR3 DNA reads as TGTGCCAGCAGTCCGAACTGGGGGCGAATGAATACGCAGTATTTT. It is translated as CASSPNWGRMNTQYF.

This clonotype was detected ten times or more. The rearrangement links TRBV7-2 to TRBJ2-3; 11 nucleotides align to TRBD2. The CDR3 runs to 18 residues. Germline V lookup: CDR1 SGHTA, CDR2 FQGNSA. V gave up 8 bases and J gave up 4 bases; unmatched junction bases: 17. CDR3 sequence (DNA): TGTGCCAGCTTCCCCACCGGACTAGCGGGCCCAAAGGCAGATACGCAGTATTTT. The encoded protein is CASFPTGLAGPKADTQYF.

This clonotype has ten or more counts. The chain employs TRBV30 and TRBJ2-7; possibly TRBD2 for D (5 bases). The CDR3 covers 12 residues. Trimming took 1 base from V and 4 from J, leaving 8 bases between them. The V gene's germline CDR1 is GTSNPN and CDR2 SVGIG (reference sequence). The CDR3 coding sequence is TGTGCCTGGAGTGGCGGACTGTACGAGCAGTACTTC. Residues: CAWSGGLYEQYF.

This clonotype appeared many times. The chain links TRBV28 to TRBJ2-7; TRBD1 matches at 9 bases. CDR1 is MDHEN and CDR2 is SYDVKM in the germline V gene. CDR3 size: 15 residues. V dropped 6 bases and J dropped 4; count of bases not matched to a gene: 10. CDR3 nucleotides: TGTGCCAGCAGCGCCCCCGGGACAGGGCTGTACGAGCAGTACTTC. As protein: CASSAPGTGLYEQYF.

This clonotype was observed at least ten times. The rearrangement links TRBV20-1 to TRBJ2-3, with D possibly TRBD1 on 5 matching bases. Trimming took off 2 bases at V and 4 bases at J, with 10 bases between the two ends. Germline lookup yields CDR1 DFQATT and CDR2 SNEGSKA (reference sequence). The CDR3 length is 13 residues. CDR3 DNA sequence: TGCAGTGCTAGACAGGGTTTCGCAGATACGCAGTATTTT. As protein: CSARQGFADTQYF.

Here the CDR3 reads CASSLATGNTPANEQFF. As DNA, the CDR3 is TGTGCCAGCAGCTTAGCTACGGGGAACACCCCGGCCAATGAGCAGTTCTTC. V is TRBV7-9 and J is TRBJ2-1, with a tentative D call TRBD2 (5 bases). The CDR3 consists of 17 residues. In germline, CDR1 is SEHNR, CDR2 FQNEAQ (reference sequence). Trimming left V 0 bases short and J 6 bases short, with 18 bases between.

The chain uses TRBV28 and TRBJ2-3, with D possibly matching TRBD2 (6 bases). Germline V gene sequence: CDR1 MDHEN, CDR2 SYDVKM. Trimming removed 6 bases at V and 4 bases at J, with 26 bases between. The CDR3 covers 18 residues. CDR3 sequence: CASSPSEVRDFAPDTQYF. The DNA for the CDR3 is TGTGCCAGCAGCCCCTCCGAAGTTCGGGACTTCGCCCCAGATACGCAGTATTTT.

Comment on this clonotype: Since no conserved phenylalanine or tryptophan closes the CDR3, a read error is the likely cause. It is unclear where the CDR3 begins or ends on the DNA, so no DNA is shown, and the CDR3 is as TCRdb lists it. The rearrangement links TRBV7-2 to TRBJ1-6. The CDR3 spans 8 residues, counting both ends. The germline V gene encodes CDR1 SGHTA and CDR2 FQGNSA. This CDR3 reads CTPRLFGG.

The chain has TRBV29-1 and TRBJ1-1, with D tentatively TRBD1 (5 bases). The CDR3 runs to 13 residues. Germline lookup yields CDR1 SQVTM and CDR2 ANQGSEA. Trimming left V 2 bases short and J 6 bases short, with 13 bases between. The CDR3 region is CSVEMAVGPEAFF. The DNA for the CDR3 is TGCAGCGTTGAAATGGCAGTGGGACCTGAAGCTTTCTTT. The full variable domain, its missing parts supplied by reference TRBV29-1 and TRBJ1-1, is SAVISQKPSRDICQRGTSLTIQCQVDSQVTMMFWYRQQPGQSLTLIATANQGSEATYESGFVIDKFPISRPNLTFSTLTVSNMSPEDSSIYLCSVEMAVGPEAFFGQGTRLTVV.

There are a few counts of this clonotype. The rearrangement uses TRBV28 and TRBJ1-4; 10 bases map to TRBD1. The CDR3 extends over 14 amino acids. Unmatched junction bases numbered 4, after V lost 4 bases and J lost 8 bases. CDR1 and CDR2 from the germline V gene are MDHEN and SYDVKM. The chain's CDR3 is CASSYRDRGEKLFF. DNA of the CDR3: TGTGCCAGCAGTTACCGGGACAGGGGCGAAAAACTGTTTTTT.

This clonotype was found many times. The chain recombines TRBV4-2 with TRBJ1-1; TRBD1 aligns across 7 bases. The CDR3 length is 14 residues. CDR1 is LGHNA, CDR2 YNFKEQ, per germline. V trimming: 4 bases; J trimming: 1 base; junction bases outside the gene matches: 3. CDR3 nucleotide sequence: TGTGCCAGCAGCCTCTGGACAGGGAACACTGAAGCTTTCTTT. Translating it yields CASSLWTGNTEAFF.

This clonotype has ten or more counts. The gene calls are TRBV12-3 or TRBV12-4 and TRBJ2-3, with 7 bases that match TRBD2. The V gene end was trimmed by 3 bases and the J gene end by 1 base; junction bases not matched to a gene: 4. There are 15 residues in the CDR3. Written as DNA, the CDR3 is TGTGCCAGCAGTTTGGGACGGGGGGGCACAGATACGCAGTATTTT. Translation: CASSLGRGGTDTQYF.

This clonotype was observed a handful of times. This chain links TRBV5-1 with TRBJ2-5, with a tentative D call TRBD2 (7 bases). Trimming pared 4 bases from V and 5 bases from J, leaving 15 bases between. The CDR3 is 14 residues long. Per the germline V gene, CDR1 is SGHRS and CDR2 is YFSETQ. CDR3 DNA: TGCGCCAGCAGCGGGAGGGGGAATTCGGAGACCCAGTACTTC. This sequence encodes CASSGRGNSETQYF. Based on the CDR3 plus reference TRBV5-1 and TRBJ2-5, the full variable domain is KAGVTQTPRYLIKTRGQQVTLSCSPISGHRSVSWYQQTPGQGLQFLFEYFSETQRNKGNFPGRFSGRQFSNSRSEMNVSTLELGDSALYLCASSGRGNSETQYFGPGTRLLVL.

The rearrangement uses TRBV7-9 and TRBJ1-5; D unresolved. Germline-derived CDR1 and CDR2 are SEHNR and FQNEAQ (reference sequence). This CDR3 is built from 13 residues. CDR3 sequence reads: CVAHWEVNQPQHF. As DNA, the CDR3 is TGTGTCGCTCACTGGGAGGTAAATCAGCCCCAGCATTTT.

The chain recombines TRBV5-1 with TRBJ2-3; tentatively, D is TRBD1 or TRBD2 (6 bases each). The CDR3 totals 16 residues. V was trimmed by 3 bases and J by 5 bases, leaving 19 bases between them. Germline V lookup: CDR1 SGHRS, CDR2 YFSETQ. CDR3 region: CASSSPPGAPLDTQYF. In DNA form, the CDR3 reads TGCGCCAGCAGCTCGCCTCCGGGGGCGCCTTTAGATACGCAGTATTTT.

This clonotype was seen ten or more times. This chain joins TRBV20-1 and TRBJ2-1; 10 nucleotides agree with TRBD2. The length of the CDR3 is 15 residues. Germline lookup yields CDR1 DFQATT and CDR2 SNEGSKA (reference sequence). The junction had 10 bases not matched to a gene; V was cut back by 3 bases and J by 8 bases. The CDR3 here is CSARIPSGSQDEQFF. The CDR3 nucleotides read TGCAGTGCTAGGATCCCTAGCGGGAGTCAGGATGAGCAGTTCTTC.

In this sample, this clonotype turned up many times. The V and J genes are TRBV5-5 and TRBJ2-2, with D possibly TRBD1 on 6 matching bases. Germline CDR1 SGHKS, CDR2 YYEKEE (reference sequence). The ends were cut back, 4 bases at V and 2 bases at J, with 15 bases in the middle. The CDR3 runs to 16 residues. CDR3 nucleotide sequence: TGTGCCAGCAGCCGTAAGACAGGAACCAACACCGGGGAGCTGTTTTTT. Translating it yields CASSRKTGTNTGELFF.

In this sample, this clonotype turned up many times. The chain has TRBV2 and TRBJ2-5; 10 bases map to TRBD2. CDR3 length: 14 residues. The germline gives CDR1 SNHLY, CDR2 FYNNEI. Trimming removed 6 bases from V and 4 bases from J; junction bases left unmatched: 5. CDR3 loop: CASSPRLAGETQYF. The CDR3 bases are TGTGCCAGCAGCCCCCGACTAGCGGGAGAGACCCAGTACTTC. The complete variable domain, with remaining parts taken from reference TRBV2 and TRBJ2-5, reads EPEVTQTPSHQVTQMGQEVILRCVPISNHLYFYWYRQILGQKVEFLVSFYNNEISEKSEIFDDQFSVERPDGSNFTLKIRSTKLEDSAMYFCASSPRLAGETQYFGPGTRLLVL.

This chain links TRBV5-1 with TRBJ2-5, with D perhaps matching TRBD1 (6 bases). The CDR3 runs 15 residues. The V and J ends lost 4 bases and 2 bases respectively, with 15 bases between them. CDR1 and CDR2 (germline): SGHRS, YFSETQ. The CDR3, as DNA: TGCGCCAGCAGCACTGGTAGAGGGGGTCAAGAGACCCAGTACTTC. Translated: CASSTGRGGQETQYF.